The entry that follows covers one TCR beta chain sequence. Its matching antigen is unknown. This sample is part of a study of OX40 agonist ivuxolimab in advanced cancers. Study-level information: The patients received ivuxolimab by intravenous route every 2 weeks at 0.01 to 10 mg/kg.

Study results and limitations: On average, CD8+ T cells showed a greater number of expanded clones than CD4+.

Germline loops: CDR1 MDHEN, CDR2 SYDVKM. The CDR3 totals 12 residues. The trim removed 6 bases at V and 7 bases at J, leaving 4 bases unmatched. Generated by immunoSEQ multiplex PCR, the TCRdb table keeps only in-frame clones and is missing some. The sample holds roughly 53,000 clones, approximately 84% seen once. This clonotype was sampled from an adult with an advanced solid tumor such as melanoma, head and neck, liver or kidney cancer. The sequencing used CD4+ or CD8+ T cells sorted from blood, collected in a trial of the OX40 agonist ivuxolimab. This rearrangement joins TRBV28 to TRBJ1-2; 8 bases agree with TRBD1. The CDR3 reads CASSPGGFGYTF. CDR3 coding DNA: TGTGCCAGCAGCCCAGGGGGCTTTGGCTACACCTTC.